Listed here are 4 T cell receptor beta chains from one sample, sequenced in a study of naive and memory T cell subsets. An equimolar mix of two oligonucleotides served as the beta constant-region primer for TRBC1 and TRBC2. Nested alpha and beta constant-region primers with the SP2 primer drove four PCR rounds on ligated cDNA. TCRdb recomputed calls from the UMI-ligation and nested PCR reads with MiXCR, one row per CDR3 protein. In the table there are 15,000 or so distinct CDR3 sequences, 8.7% of which are singletons. The specimen sequenced was central memory CD8+ T cells from blood. All receptors derive from a human donor in good health.

This clonotype appeared a few times. The chain combines TRBV12-3 or TRBV12-4 with TRBJ2-5, with a possible D match to TRBD2 (5 bases). The CDR3 runs to 14 residues. Trimming took off 6 bases at V and 5 bases at J, with 16 bases between the two ends. CDR3 region: CASSLGGLSETQYF. The DNA of the CDR3 is TGTGCCAGCAGCCTCGGAGGTTTGAGCGAGACCCAGTACTTC.

Sample share makes this clonotype medium-sized (0.01 to 0.1%). The genes are TRBV6-4 and TRBJ2-1, with D perhaps being TRBD1 or TRBD2 (6 bases each). Trimming shortened V by 5 bases and J by 4 bases, and 21 bases separated the two germline ends. The CDR3 totals 17 residues. Per the germline V gene, CDR1 is MRHNA and CDR2 is SNTAGT. Here the CDR3 DNA reads TGTGCCAGCAGTCCCAGGGACGGTCGGGGGCCATACAATGAGCAGTTCTTC. This translates into CASSPRDGRGPYNEQFF.

This chain uses TRBV12-3 or TRBV12-4 with TRBJ2-4; D may correspond to TRBD1 or TRBD2 (5 bases each). This CDR3 contains 13 residues. V was shortened by 5 bases and J by 7 bases, with 12 bases between the two germline ends. The CDR3 loop is CASSIQEGNIQYF. DNA of the CDR3: TGTGCCAGCAGTATACAAGAGGGGAACATTCAGTACTTC.

The chain employs TRBV7-9 and TRBJ1-1; TRBD1 matches 7 bases. Germline lookup yields CDR1 SEHNR and CDR2 FQNEAQ (reference sequence). The CDR3 length is 13 residues. The ends lost 2 bases at V and 3 bases at J; junction bases unmatched: 0. Written as DNA, the CDR3 is TGTGCCAGCAGCTTAACAGGGGACACTGAAGCTTTCTTT. It specifies CASSLTGDTEAFF.